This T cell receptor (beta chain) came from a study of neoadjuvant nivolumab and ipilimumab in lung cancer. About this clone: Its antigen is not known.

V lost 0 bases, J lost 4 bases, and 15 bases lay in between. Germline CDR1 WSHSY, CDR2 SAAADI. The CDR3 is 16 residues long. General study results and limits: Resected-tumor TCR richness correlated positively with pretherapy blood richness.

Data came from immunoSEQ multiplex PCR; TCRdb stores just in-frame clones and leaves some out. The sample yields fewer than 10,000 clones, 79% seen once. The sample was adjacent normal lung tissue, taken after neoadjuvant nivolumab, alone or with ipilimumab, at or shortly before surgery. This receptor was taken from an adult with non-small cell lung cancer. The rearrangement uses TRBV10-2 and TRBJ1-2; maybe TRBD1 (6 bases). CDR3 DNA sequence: TGCGCCAGCAGTGAGTCTAAACAGGGTAGTGGCTATGGCTACACCTTC. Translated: CASSESKQGSGYGYTF.